This T cell receptor beta chain was sequenced during a study of blood T cells in healthy people across ages. Study-level results: As naive T cell percentage varied, TCR beta diversity correlated strongly with it. Any conclusive comparison of naive versus antigen-experienced cells was prevented by using unsorted PBMCs.

This CDR3 spans 12 amino acids. The germline V gene has CDR1 MNHEY and CDR2 SVGEGT. Trimming removed 10 bases at V and 7 bases at J, with 15 bases between. Then a second PCR, running roughly 7 to 12 cycles, was carried out with a sample-barcoded 5' primer and a J-beta primer mix. Carrying 12 random nucleotides, a template-switch adaptor labeled each individual cDNA molecule. MiXCR was run by TCRdb on the 5' RACE reads, yielding one entry per CDR3 protein. The sample carries under 1 million distinct CDR3 sequences, 40% to 50% recorded once. As regards this clonotype: The antigen is unknown.

The authors extracted at least 6 micrograms of total RNA per sample. V gene TRBV6-2 or TRBV6-3 combines with J gene TRBJ2-3; D is possibly TRBD2 (6 bases). Sequencing was performed on blood. The receptor was isolated from a man between 60 and 70 years old in good health. Written as DNA, the CDR3 is TGTGCCACCCTGGTGGGCGGGAATACGCAGTATTTT. It is translated as CATLVGGNTQYF.